The source of this T cell receptor (beta chain) is a study of post-analysis software for immune sequencing data. Background on the study: As for disease course, relapsing-remitting, secondary progressive and progressive-relapsing multiple sclerosis were all included. Findings and caveats of the study: Four or five TRBV segments were more frequent in patients than controls; TRBV5-6, TRBV5-1 and TRBV20-1 belonged to this group. Under F measure analysis, samples from one preparation batch co-clustered strongly. Significantly decreased normalized Chao1 diversity was recorded for multiple sclerosis patients relative to controls.

Notes on this clonotype: What it recognizes is unknown.

TCR beta libraries were prepared from cDNA with unique molecular identifiers. A population of roughly 0.9 to 11 million T cells gave rise to around 480,000 cDNA molecules. TCRdb independently ran MiXCR on the PCR reads; one entry per CDR3 protein. The table has 550,000 to 700,000 distinct CDR3 sequences, 44% seen once. Germline loops: CDR1 SQVTM, CDR2 ANQGSEA. Trimming stripped 0 bases from V and 13 bases from J, with 15 bases between. The length of the CDR3 is 12 residues. This chain links TRBV29-1 with TRBJ2-5, with D perhaps TRBD1 or TRBD2 (5 bases each). Sequenced input: blood. The TCR was taken from a girl aged 10 to 17 with multiple sclerosis. The CDR3 loop reads CSVEDRGSTAYF. The CDR3 DNA follows: TGCAGCGTTGAAGATCGGGGCTCCACCGCGTACTTC. Looking up the rest from reference TRBV29-1 and TRBJ2-5 gives the full variable domain: SAVISQKPSRDICQRGTSLTIQCQVDSQVTMMFWYRQQPGQSLTLIATANQGSEATYESGFVIDKFPISRPNLTFSTLTVSNMSPEDSSIYLCSVEDRGSTAYFGPGTRLLVL.